The clone carrying this T cell receptor (beta chain) was observed once. A Seattle source enrolled patients during active infection and followed them longitudinally. The data stem from a study of blood T cell repertoires in COVID-19. Study information: T cells, B-cell-depleted T cells, or PBMCs provided the cDNA or gDNA that served as material.

Original data processing: The authors estimated nucleated cell counts from reference gene primer amplification. The assay was immunoSEQ multiplex PCR, and TCRdb's table has in-frame clones only and misses some. V, J and clone size derive from that table, while D and trimming were established from the DNA sequence. The sample records 190,000 or so clones, around 85% being singletons. The V gene's germline CDR1 is MGHRA and CDR2 YSYEKL. The V end lost 1 base, the J end lost 6 bases, and 13 bases lay between the germline ends. CDR3 size: 15 residues. The source is a man aged 60-69 years with COVID-19, enrolled during active disease. Sequencing was done on a sample of peripheral blood. The chain uses TRBV4-1 and TRBJ1-5, with D perhaps TRBD1 (6 bases). The CDR3 DNA is TGCGCCAGCAGCCAAGGGGGGCAGGTCGGTCAGCCCCAGCATTTT. Translated: CASSQGGQVGQPQHF.